What follows is one TCR beta chain and its context. The target antigen is unknown. Other DNA sequences in this sample translate to the same CDR3. The repertoire was sequenced with immunoSEQ multiplex PCR; TCRdb's copy has only in-frame clones and lacks some. The data show some 33,000 clones, 60% to 80% seen once. The sample belongs to a study of a mutant IDH1 vaccine in newly diagnosed glioma. Study-level background: Vaccination was launched 4-6 weeks after radiotherapy alone, or with temozolomide cycles.

The CDR3 is 13 amino acids. The germline V gene encodes CDR1 SEHNR and CDR2 FQNEAQ (reference sequence). Trimming cost V 1 base and J 2 bases, with 6 bases left between them. Specified time point: week 35, safety follow-up. Doses of 300 ug of mutant IDH1 20-mer peptide were given with topical imiquimod. There were eight vaccinations for patients, given in weeks 1, 3, 5, 7, 11, 15, 19 and 23. Material: PBMCs, obtained from a glioma patient whose treatment included an IDH1 peptide vaccine. The genes are TRBV7-9 and TRBJ2-7, with a possible D match to TRBD1 (6 bases). The source is a woman aged 25 to 45 with glioma. Some clones in this sample may be carry-over from other donors' samples. The CDR3: CASSLGTAYEQYF. DNA for the CDR3: TGTGCCAGCAGCTTAGGGACAGCCTACGAGCAGTACTTC. The whole variable domain, filled in from reference TRBV7-9 and TRBJ2-7, reads DTGVSQNPRHKITKRGQNVTFRCDPISEHNRLYWYRQTLGQGPEFLTYFQNEAQLEKSRLLSDRFSAERPKGSFSTLEIQRTEQGDSAMYLCASSLGTAYEQYFGPGTRLTVT.